The 32 T cell receptor beta chains reported below all come from one sample, sequenced in a study of beta chain features in type 1 diabetes. Study results and limitations: Type 1 diabetes patients showed a moderate but significant shortening of TCRB CDR3s in all four CD4+ subsets.

Sequenced material consisted of expressed TCRB transcripts (all of the isolated RNA was reverse transcribed). The assay was immunoSEQ multiplex PCR, and TCRdb's table has in-frame clones only and misses some. This table has 28,000 or so clones, 65% appearing once. The antigens these receptors bind are not known. The material sequenced was Tregs from blood. These receptors all come from a woman aged 30 to 39 with type 1 diabetes.

The chain employs TRBV6-1 and TRBJ1-2; perhaps TRBD1 as D (5 bases). Germline assignment: CDR1 MNHNS and CDR2 SASEGT. V lost 1 base, J lost 7 bases, and 10 bases lay in between. The CDR3 spans 13 residues. CDR3 DNA: TGTGCCAGCAGTGAAGGCAGGGCCGGTGGCTACACCTTC. The encoded protein is CASSEGRAGGYTF.

The CDR3 protein is CASSLRGGTEAFF. The DNA of the CDR3 is TGCGCCAGCAGCTTAAGGGGAGGCACTGAAGCTTTCTTT. The chain is built from TRBV5-1 and TRBJ1-1; TRBD1 is a possible D gene (5 bases). Germline V lookup: CDR1 SGHRS, CDR2 YFSETQ. The CDR3 is made up of 13 amino acids. V lost 2 bases to trimming and J lost 4 bases, with 9 bases between them.

This sequence joins TRBV5-1 and TRBJ2-3; 8 nucleotides align to TRBD2. The germline V gene has CDR1 SGHRS and CDR2 YFSETQ. Losses at the gene ends were 4 bases for V and 5 bases for J; bases not matched to a gene: 6. This CDR3 has 14 residues. CDR3 coding DNA: TGCGCCAGCAGCCTAGGACTAGCCGTAGATACGCAGTATTTT. Protein sequence: CASSLGLAVDTQYF.

As concerns this clone: Other DNA sequences of this sample code for an identical CDR3. J is TRBJ2-7 and V is TRBV9, with TRBD2 matching over 10 bases. Losses at the gene ends were 4 bases for V and 3 bases for J; bases not matched to a gene: 7. This CDR3 spans 15 amino acids. The germline V gene encodes CDR1 SGDLS and CDR2 YYNGEE. This CDR3 reads CASSPRASGSYEQYF. The DNA of the CDR3 is TGTGCCAGCAGCCCCCGAGCTAGCGGGAGCTACGAGCAGTACTTC.

The chain has TRBV5-1 and TRBJ2-5; no clear D. The J call may be in error: the DNA end matches TRBJ2-7 better. The CDR3 runs to 14 residues. The germline V gene encodes CDR1 SGHRS and CDR2 YFSETQ. DNA of the CDR3: TGCGCCAGCAGCTTGGATAACTATTCCTACGAGCAGTACTTC. Amino acids: CASSLDNYSYEQYF.

V usage is TRBV19 and J usage is TRBJ2-3, with D unresolved. The length of the CDR3 is 12 residues. Per germline, CDR1 LNHDA and CDR2 SQIVND (reference sequence). The germline V and J ends were trimmed by 4 bases and 2 bases, with 4 bases remaining between them. Here the CDR3 reads CASSKYTDTQYF. Written as DNA, the CDR3 is TGTGCCAGTAGTAAATACACAGATACGCAGTATTTT.

CDR3 sequence (DNA): TGTGCCATCAGCGATGGACAGGCGAAAGAGACCCAGTACTTC. This codes for CAISDGQAKETQYF. The rearrangement links TRBV10-3 to TRBJ2-5, with 7 positions matching TRBD1. Unmatched junction bases numbered 7, after V lost 6 bases and J lost 3 bases. Germline CDR1 is ENHRY and CDR2 is SYGVKD. The CDR3 covers 14 residues.

The chain is built from TRBV18 and TRBJ2-3; TRBD1 agrees at 7 bases. Germline V gives CDR1 KGHSH, CDR2 LQKENI. The CDR3 spans 13 residues. Unmatched junction bases numbered 14, after V lost 10 bases and J lost 10 bases. For the CDR3, the DNA is TGTGCCACCTCGTCAGACAGGGTAGAGGCGCAGTATTTT. Its protein product is CATSSDRVEAQYF.

This chain connects TRBV6-6 to TRBJ2-7; 9 bases agree with TRBD1. Looked up from germline, CDR1 is MNHNY and CDR2 is SVGAGI (reference sequence). The CDR3 totals 14 residues. The J segment lost 3 bases and the V segment lost 4 bases, leaving 4 bases of the junction unmatched. The DNA for the CDR3 is TGTGCCAGCAGTTCCGGACAGGGGAGCTACGAGCAGTACTTC. The encoded protein is CASSSGQGSYEQYF.

This chain joins TRBV5-1 and TRBJ1-1; no clear D gene. Germline V CDR1 and CDR2: SGHRS, YFSETQ. The CDR3 consists of 13 residues. V was shortened by 4 bases and J by 4 bases, with 11 bases between the two germline ends. CDR3 loop: CASSPRAATEAFF. The CDR3 DNA sequence: TGCGCCAGCAGCCCGAGGGCGGCCACTGAAGCTTTCTTT.

The V gene is TRBV5-1, the J gene TRBJ2-7; 13 nucleotides align to TRBD2. The CDR3 is 14 residues long. CDR1 is SGHRS, CDR2 YFSETQ, per germline. V dropped 5 bases and J dropped 5; count of bases not matched to a gene: 4. CDR3 amino acids: CASSHGLAGDEQYF. The CDR3 DNA follows: TGCGCCAGCAGTCACGGACTAGCGGGAGACGAGCAGTACTTC.

This clone was observed a few times. The chain couples TRBV28 to TRBJ1-3; D remains ambiguous. Deletions cut 5 bases from V and 5 bases from J, with 10 bases between. From germline, CDR1 is MDHEN and CDR2 SYDVKM. The CDR3 contains 13 residues. The CDR3 nucleotides are TGTGCCAGCAGTCTGAGCTTTAGAAACACCATATATTTT. This sequence encodes CASSLSFRNTIYF.

The V call is TRBV6-5, the J call TRBJ2-3; 8 nucleotides line up with TRBD1. V gave up 6 bases and J gave up 3 bases; unmatched junction bases: 8. Germline V gene sequence: CDR1 MNHEY, CDR2 SVGAGI. The CDR3 consists of 15 residues. CDR3 in DNA: TGTGCCAGCAGCCGACAGGGGTTTCTGACAGATACGCAGTATTTT. This encodes CASSRQGFLTDTQYF.

The rearrangement joins TRBV10-3 to TRBJ2-3; 10 bases agree with TRBD2. With 5 bases clipped from V and 1 base from J, the junction kept 12 bases outside the gene matches. The germline V gene has CDR1 ENHRY and CDR2 SYGVKD. There are 18 residues in the CDR3. CDR3 in DNA: TGTGCCATCAGTCCTTCTAGCGGGAGAGGTAGGGGCACAGATACGCAGTATTTT. This encodes CAISPSSGRGRGTDTQYF.

The chain has TRBV6-1 and TRBJ2-3; TRBD2 matches at 9 bases. CDR3 length equals 17 residues. Unmatched junction bases numbered 11, after V lost 3 bases and J lost 4 bases. Germline CDR1 reads MNHNS; CDR2 reads SASEGT. This CDR3 reads CASSELRSGSLADTQYF. The CDR3 region has the DNA TGTGCCAGCAGTGAGCTCCGTAGCGGGAGCCTGGCAGATACGCAGTATTTT.

The chain uses TRBV7-8 and TRBJ1-1; D unresolved. This CDR3 has 14 residues. The V end lost 0 bases, the J end lost 5 bases, and 10 bases lay between the germline ends. CDR1 SGHVS and CDR2 FQNEAQ come from the germline V gene. The chain's CDR3 is CASSLAPASTEAFF. CDR3 coding DNA: TGTGCCAGCAGCTTAGCCCCTGCGAGTACTGAAGCTTTCTTT. The full variable domain, its missing parts supplied by reference TRBV7-8 and TRBJ1-1, is GAGVSQSPRYKVAKRGQDVALRCDPISGHVSLFWYQQALGQGPEFLTYFQNEAQLDKSGLPSDRFFAERPEGSVSTLKIQRTQQEDSAVYLCASSLAPASTEAFFGQGTRLTVV.

The chain couples TRBV7-9 to TRBJ2-7; D possibly corresponds to TRBD1 (6 bases). Germline V CDR1 and CDR2: SEHNR, FQNEAQ (reference sequence). The CDR3 extends over 13 amino acids. Between the trimmed V and J ends, which lost 5 bases and 1 base, there was a span of 9 bases. CDR3 residues: CASSGDTSYEQYF. The CDR3 nucleotides are TGTGCCAGCAGCGGGGACACTTCCTACGAGCAGTACTTC.

A single count supports this clone. This sequence joins TRBV7-6 and TRBJ2-2; 11 nucleotides match TRBD2. V gave up 2 bases and J gave up 6 bases; unmatched junction bases: 11. The CDR3 sequence is 18 residues long. Germline CDR1 is SGHVS and CDR2 is FNYEAQ. The CDR3 DNA is TGTGCCAGCAGCTTAAGGCTAGCGGGAGGATTGTCGTCCGGGGAGCTGTTTTTT. Amino acid sequence: CASSLRLAGGLSSGELFF.

This chain links TRBV19 with TRBJ1-2; a possible D gene is TRBD1 (6 bases). Between the trimmed V and J ends, which lost 7 bases and 2 bases, there was a span of 14 bases. Per the germline V gene, CDR1 is LNHDA and CDR2 is SQIVND (reference sequence). There are 14 residues in the CDR3. CDR3 sequence reads: CASTPGTPNYGYTF. The DNA of the CDR3 is TGTGCCAGTACCCCCGGGACACCCAACTATGGCTACACCTTC.

The CDR3 DNA reads TGTGCCAGCAGCCCAGCGGGGGGGAGAGGGGCCCAGTACTTC. Its protein product is CASSPAGGRGAQYF. The V gene is TRBV7-9, the J gene TRBJ2-5, with 10 bases fitting TRBD2. Germline CDR1 reads SEHNR; CDR2 reads FQNEAQ (reference sequence). Trimming cost V 5 bases and J 9 bases; bases outside gene matches: 9. The CDR3 spans 14 residues.

The rearrangement links TRBV4-2 to TRBJ2-3; TRBD2 agrees at 7 bases. Trimming removed 4 bases from V and 0 bases from J; junction bases left unmatched: 4. This CDR3 has 15 residues. Germline assignment: CDR1 LGHNA and CDR2 YNFKEQ. Here the CDR3 DNA reads TGTGCCAGCAGCCTAAATAGCGGGAGCACAGATACGCAGTATTTT. As protein: CASSLNSGSTDTQYF.

V usage is TRBV29-1 and J usage is TRBJ2-3; 8 bases are a match to TRBD2. Germline-derived CDR1 and CDR2 are SQVTM and ANQGSEA. V lost 3 bases and J lost 1; bases outside the gene matches: 3. This CDR3 comprises 14 residues. In nucleotides, the CDR3 is TGCAGCGTTGACCAGCGGGAGCGCACAGATACGCAGTATTTT. It yields the protein CSVDQRERTDTQYF.

The J gene is TRBJ2-7, the V gene TRBV11-2; TRBD2 might be the D (5 bases). Germline CDR1 and CDR2: SGHAT and FQNNGV. The germline V and J ends were trimmed by 10 bases and 6 bases, with 13 bases remaining between them. This CDR3 contains 11 residues. CDR3 sequence: CATPEDSEQYF. CDR3 nucleotide sequence: TGTGCCACCCCGGAGGACTCCGAGCAGTACTTC.

The chain has TRBV5-1 and TRBJ2-5, with D tentatively TRBD1 (5 bases). With 2 bases removed from V and 4 bases from J, the gap between germline ends came to 18 bases. Germline CDR1 reads SGHRS; CDR2 reads YFSETQ. The CDR3 is 16 residues long. CDR3 DNA sequence: TGCGCCAGCAGCTTAAGGACATCTAGGTTCGCAGAGACCCAGTACTTC. It specifies CASSLRTSRFAETQYF.

The table lists this clone with a few counts. The J gene is TRBJ2-1, the V gene TRBV18, with 9 positions matching TRBD2. Germline assignment: CDR1 KGHSH and CDR2 LQKENI. This CDR3 spans 15 amino acids. Trimming cost V 3 bases and J 2 bases; bases outside gene matches: 2. This chain's CDR3 is CASSPSSGAYNEQFF. As DNA, the CDR3 is TGTGCCAGCTCACCGTCTAGCGGGGCCTACAATGAGCAGTTCTTC.

CDR3 amino acids: CASSLGETANTEAFF. For the CDR3, the DNA is TGCGCCAGCAGCTTGGGAGAGACAGCGAACACTGAAGCTTTCTTT. J is TRBJ1-1 and V is TRBV5-1; D might be TRBD1 (5 bases). Germline V gene lookup returns CDR1 SGHRS and CDR2 YFSETQ. The CDR3 sequence is 15 residues long. V gave up 0 bases and J gave up 1 base, with 10 bases separating them. The full variable domain, with the rest looked up from reference TRBV5-1 and TRBJ1-1, is KAGVTQTPRYLIKTRGQQVTLSCSPISGHRSVSWYQQTPGQGLQFLFEYFSETQRNKGNFPGRFSGRQFSNSRSEMNVSTLELGDSALYLCASSLGETANTEAFFGQGTRLTVV.

In its sample, this clone was seen a few times. V usage is TRBV5-1 and J usage is TRBJ1-1; D remains ambiguous. The CDR3 covers 13 residues. Germline CDR1 SGHRS, CDR2 YFSETQ. V shed 0 bases and J shed 5 bases, with 8 bases lying between them. The CDR3 sequence is CASSLGQATEAFF. The CDR3 bases are TGCGCCAGCAGCTTGGGGCAGGCTACTGAAGCTTTCTTT.

The CDR3 DNA reads as TGTGCCAGCAGCGACGGAGGAACTTCCTACGAGCAGTACTTC. As protein: CASSDGGTSYEQYF. The V gene is TRBV19, the J gene TRBJ2-7; D is perhaps TRBD2 (5 bases). V shed 9 bases and J shed 1 base, with 16 bases lying between them. Per the germline V gene, CDR1 is LNHDA and CDR2 is SQIVND (reference sequence). This CDR3 region has 14 residues.

The sample holds one count of this clone. The V call is TRBV30, the J call TRBJ2-1, with a possible D match to TRBD1 (5 bases). With 4 bases removed from V and 4 bases from J, the gap between germline ends came to 14 bases. The CDR3 loop spans 14 amino acids. Germline CDR1 is GTSNPN and CDR2 is SVGIG (reference sequence). The CDR3 coding sequence is TGTGCCTGGACAGGGTCTCCACTTTACAATGAGCAGTTCTTC. As protein: CAWTGSPLYNEQFF. Filled out from reference TRBV30 and TRBJ2-1, the complete variable domain reads SQTIHQWPATLVQPVGSPLSLECTVEGTSNPNLYWYRQAAGRGLQLLFYSVGIGQISSEVPQNLSASRPQDRQFILSSKKLLLSDSGFYLCAWTGSPLYNEQFFGPGTRLTVL.

The rearrangement uses TRBV6-1 and TRBJ2-2; perhaps TRBD2 as D (5 bases). CDR1 is MNHNS, CDR2 SASEGT, per germline. V was trimmed by 7 bases and J by 5 bases, leaving 14 bases between them. This CDR3 has 14 residues. The chain's CDR3 is CASIFFSATGELFF. Written as DNA, the CDR3 is TGTGCCAGCATTTTTTTTAGCGCGACCGGGGAGCTGTTTTTT.

The CDR3 here is CASSYSMGQQNSPLHF. CDR3 DNA sequence: TGTGCCAGCAGTTACTCGATGGGACAGCAGAATTCACCCCTCCACTTT. The chain is built from TRBV6-5 and TRBJ1-6; 7 bases are a match to TRBD1. Unmatched junction bases numbered 6, after V lost 0 bases and J lost 7 bases. This CDR3 is built from 16 residues. Per the germline V gene, CDR1 is MNHEY and CDR2 is SVGAGI.

This clone has a handful of counts. J is TRBJ1-1 and V is TRBV18; 7 bases match TRBD1. V dropped 3 bases and J dropped 8; count of bases not matched to a gene: 6. CDR1 is KGHSH and CDR2 is LQKENI in the germline V gene. This CDR3 contains 13 residues. The CDR3 sequence is CASSPQTGTEAFF. The CDR3 nucleotides read TGTGCCAGCTCACCTCAGACAGGGACAGAAGCTTTCTTT.